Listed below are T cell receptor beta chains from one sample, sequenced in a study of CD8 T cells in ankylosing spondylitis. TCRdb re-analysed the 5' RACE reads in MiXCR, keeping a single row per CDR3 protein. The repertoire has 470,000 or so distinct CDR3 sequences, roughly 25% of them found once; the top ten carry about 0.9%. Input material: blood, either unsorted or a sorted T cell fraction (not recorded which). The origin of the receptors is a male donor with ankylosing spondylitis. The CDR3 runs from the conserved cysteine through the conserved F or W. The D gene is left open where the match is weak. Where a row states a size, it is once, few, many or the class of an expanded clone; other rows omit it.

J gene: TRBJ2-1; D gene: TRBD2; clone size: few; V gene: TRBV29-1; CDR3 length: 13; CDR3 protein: CSISSGPLNEQFF; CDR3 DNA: TGCAGCATATCTAGCGGTCCGTTAAATGAGCAGTTCTTC
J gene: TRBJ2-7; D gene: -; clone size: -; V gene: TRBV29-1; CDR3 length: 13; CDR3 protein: CSVRDSGIYEQYF; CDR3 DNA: TGCAGCGTCCGGGACTCGGGAATCTACGAGCAGTACTTC
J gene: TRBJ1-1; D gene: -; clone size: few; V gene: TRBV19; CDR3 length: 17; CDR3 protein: CASVSGGVQRRGTEAFF; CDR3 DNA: TGTGCCAGCGTATCTGGTGGGGTCCAGAGACGAGGCACTGAAGCTTTCTTT
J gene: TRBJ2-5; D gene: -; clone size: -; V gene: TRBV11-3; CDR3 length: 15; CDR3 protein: CASSPGGGSGETQYF; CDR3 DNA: TGTGCCAGCAGCCCAGGGGGGGGCTCTGGAGAGACCCAGTACTTC
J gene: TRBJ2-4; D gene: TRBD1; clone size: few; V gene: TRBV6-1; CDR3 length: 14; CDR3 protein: CASSERWDRNIQYF; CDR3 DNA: TGTGCCAGCAGTGAGAGGTGGGACAGAAACATTCAGTACTTC
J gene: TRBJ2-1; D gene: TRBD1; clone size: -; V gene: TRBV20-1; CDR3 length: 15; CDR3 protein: CSARVGRDRDNEQFF; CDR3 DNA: TGCAGTGCTAGAGTGGGGAGAGACAGGGACAATGAGCAGTTCTTC
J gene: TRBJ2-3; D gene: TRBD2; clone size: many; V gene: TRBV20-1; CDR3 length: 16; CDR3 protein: CSAPPMGTSSTDTQYF; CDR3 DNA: TGCAGTGCTCCCCCAATGGGGACTAGCTCGACAGATACGCAGTATTTT
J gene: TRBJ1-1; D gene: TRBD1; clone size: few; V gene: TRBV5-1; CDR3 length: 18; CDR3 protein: CASSLGTGGFVMNTEAFF; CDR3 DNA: TGCGCCAGCAGCTTGGGAACAGGGGGCTTTGTAATGAACACTGAAGCTTTCTTT
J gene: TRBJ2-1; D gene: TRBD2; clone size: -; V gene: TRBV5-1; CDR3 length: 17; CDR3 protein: CASSLAMTSGKYNEQFF; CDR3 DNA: TGCGCCAGCAGCTTGGCCATGACTAGCGGAAAGTACAATGAGCAGTTCTTC
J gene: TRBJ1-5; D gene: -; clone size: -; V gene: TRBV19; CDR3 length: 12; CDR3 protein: CASTERGQPQHF; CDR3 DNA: TGTGCCAGTACGGAACGGGGACAGCCCCAGCATTTT
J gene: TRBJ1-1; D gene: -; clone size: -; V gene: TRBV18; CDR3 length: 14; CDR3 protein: CASSPQGEPAAAFF; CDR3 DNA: TGTGCCAGCTCACCACAGGGGGAGCCGGCAGCAGCTTTCTTT
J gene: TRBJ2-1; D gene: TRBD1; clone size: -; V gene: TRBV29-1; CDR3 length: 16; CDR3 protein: CSVLEPGQGVSNEQFF; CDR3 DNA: TGCAGCGTTCTCGAACCGGGACAGGGGGTCTCCAATGAGCAGTTCTTC
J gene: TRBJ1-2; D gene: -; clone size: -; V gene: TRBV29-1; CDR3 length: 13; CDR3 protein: CSVDGRERYGYTF; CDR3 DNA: TGCAGCGTTGACGGCAGGGAGCGGTATGGCTACACCTTC
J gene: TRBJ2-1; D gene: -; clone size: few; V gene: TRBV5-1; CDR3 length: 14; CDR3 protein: CASSLLAHYNEQFF; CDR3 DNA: TGCGCCAGCAGCTTGCTAGCGCACTACAATGAGCAGTTCTTC
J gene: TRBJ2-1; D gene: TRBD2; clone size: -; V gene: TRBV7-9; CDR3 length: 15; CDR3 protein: CASSPLAVLYNEQFF; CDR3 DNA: TGTGCCAGCAGCCCTCTAGCGGTTCTCTACAATGAGCAGTTCTTC
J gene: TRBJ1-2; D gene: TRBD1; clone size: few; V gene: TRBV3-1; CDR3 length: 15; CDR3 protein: CASSQGDRGLHGYTF; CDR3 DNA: TGTGCCAGCAGCCAAGGGGACAGGGGGCTTCATGGCTACACCTTC
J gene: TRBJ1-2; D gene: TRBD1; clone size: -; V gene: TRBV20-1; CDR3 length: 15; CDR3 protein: CSARDPLGTEHGYTF; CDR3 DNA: TGCAGTGCTAGAGATCCCCTTGGGACAGAGCATGGCTACACCTTC
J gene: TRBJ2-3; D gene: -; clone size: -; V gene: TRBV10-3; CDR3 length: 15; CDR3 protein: CAISERTGEADTQYF; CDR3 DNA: TGTGCCATCAGTGAGAGGACGGGGGAGGCAGATACGCAGTATTTT
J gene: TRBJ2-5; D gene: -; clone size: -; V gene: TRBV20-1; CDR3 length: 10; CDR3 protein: CSALTGAQYF; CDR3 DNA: TGCAGTGCCCTCACCGGGGCCCAGTACTTC
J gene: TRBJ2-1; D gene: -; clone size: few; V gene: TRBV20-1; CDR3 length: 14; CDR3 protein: CSARIGARGNEQFF; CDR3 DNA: TGCAGTGCGCGGATCGGGGCTCGGGGAAATGAGCAGTTCTTC
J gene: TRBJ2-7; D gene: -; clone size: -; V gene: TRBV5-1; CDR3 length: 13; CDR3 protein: CASSSSGDYEQYF; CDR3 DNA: TGCGCCAGCAGCTCCTCAGGGGACTACGAGCAGTACTTC
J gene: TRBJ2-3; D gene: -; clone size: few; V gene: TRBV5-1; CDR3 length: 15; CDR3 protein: CASGGEGLSTDTQYF; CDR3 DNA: TGCGCCAGCGGGGGCGAGGGCCTCAGCACAGATACGCAGTATTTT
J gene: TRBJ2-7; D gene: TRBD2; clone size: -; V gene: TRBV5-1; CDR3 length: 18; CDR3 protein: CASSLLPSGSGDLWEQYF; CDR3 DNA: TGCGCCAGCAGCTTGCTCCCTAGCGGGAGCGGGGATTTGTGGGAGCAGTACTTC
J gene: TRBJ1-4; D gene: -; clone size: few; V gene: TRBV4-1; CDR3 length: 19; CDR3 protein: CASSQASLGGSGAVKKLFF; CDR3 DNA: TGCGCCAGCAGCCAAGCGAGTCTAGGTGGCTCAGGGGCGGTGAAAAAACTGTTTTTT
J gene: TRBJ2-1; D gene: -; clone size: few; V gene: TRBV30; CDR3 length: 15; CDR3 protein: CAWSILANSYNEQFF; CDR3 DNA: TGTGCCTGGAGTATCCTAGCGAACTCCTACAATGAGCAGTTCTTC
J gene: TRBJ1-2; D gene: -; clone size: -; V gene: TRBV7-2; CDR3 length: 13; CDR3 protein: CASSLATYGGYTF; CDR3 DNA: TGTGCCAGCAGCTTAGCGACCTACGGGGGCTACACCTTC
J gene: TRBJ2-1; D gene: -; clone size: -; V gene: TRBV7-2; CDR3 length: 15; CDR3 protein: CASSLETSRRNEQFF; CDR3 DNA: TGTGCCAGCAGCTTAGAAACTAGTCGGAGGAATGAGCAGTTCTTC
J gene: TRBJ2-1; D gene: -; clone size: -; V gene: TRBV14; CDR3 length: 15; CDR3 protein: CASSPAGRAGSEQFF; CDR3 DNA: TGTGCCAGCAGCCCCGCCGGGAGAGCTGGTTCTGAGCAGTTCTTC
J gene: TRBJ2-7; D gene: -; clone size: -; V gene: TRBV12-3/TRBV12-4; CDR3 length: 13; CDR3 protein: CASSLFGAYEQYF; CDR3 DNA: TGTGCCAGCAGTTTATTCGGGGCCTACGAGCAGTACTTC
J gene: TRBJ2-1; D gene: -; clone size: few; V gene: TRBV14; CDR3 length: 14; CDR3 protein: CASSERLSYNEQFF; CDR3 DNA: TGTGCCAGCAGCGAAAGGTTGTCCTACAATGAGCAGTTCTTC
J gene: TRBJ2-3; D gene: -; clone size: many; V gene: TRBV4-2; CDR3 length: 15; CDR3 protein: CASSQDGGRGDTQYF; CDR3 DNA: TGTGCCAGCAGCCAAGATGGAGGGAGGGGGGATACGCAGTATTTT
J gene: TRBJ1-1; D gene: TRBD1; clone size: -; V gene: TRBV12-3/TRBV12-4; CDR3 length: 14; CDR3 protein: CATTPWTGKTEAFF; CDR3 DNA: TGTGCCACCACCCCCTGGACAGGGAAGACTGAAGCTTTCTTT
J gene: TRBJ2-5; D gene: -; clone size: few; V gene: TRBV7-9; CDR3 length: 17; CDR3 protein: CASSRLRTGGLQETQYF; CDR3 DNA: TGTGCCAGCAGCCGACTACGAACTGGCGGGCTACAAGAGACCCAGTACTTC
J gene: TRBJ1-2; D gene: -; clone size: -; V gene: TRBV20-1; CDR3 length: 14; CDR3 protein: CSAREYGRDPGYTF; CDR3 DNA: TGCAGTGCCAGAGAGTACGGCAGGGATCCTGGCTACACCTTC
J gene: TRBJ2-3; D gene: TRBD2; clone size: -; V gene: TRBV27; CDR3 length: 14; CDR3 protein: CASSFYAGELTQYF; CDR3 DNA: TGTGCCAGCAGTTTCTATGCGGGAGAACTTACGCAGTATTTT
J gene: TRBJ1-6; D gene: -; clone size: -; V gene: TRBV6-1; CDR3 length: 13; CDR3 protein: CASGETANSPLHF; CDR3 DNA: TGTGCCAGCGGTGAGACGGCTAATTCACCCCTCCACTTT
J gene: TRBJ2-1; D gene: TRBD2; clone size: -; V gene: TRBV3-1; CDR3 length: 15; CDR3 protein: CASSQGLAGVREQFF; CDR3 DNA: TGTGCCAGCAGCCAAGGACTAGCGGGAGTGAGGGAGCAGTTCTTC
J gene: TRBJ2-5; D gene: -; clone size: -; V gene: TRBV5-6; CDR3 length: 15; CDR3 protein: CASSFTGDYQETQYF; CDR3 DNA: TGTGCCAGCAGCTTTACAGGGGACTACCAAGAGACCCAGTACTTC
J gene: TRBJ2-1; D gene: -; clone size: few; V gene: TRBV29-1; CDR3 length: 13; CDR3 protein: CSAQTGSYNEQFF; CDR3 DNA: TGCAGCGCCCAGACAGGTTCCTACAATGAGCAGTTCTTC
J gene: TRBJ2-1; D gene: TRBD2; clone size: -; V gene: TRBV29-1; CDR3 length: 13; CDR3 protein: CSVWTSGLGEQFF; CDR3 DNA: TGCAGCGTCTGGACTAGCGGCCTGGGTGAGCAGTTCTTC
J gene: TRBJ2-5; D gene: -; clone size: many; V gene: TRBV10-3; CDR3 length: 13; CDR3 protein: CAISETEGETQYF; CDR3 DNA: TGTGCCATCAGTGAGACCGAGGGGGAGACCCAGTACTTC
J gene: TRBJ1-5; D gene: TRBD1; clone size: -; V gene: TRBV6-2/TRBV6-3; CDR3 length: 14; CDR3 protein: CASSRTGEDQPQHF; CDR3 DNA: TGTGCCAGCAGTCGGACAGGGGAGGATCAGCCCCAGCATTTT
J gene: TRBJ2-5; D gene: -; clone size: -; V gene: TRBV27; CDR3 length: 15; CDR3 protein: CASRGGTAGWETQYF; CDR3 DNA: TGTGCCAGCAGGGGGGGGACAGCCGGCTGGGAGACCCAGTACTTC
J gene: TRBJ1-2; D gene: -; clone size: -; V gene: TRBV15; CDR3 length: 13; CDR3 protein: CATARGDIDGYTF; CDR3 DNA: TGTGCCACCGCGCGAGGAGATATCGATGGCTACACCTTC
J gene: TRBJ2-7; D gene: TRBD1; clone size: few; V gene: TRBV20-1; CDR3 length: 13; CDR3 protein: CSARQGVSYEQYF; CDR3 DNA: TGCAGTGCTAGGCAGGGGGTTTCCTACGAGCAGTACTTC
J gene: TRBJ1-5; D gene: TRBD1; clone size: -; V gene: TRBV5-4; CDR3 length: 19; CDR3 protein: CASSLVFGTGGGFNQPQHF; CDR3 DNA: TGTGCCAGCAGCTTGGTTTTTGGGACAGGGGGCGGATTCAATCAGCCCCAGCATTTT
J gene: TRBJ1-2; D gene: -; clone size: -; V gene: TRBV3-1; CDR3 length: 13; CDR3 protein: CASTRSGNYGYTF; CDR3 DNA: TGTGCCAGCACCCGATCAGGGAACTATGGCTACACCTTC
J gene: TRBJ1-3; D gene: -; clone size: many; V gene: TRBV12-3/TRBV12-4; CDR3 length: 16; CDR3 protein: CASSPPLRVGGNTIYF; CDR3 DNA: TGTGCCAGCAGTCCCCCTTTGCGGGTTGGAGGAAACACCATATATTTT
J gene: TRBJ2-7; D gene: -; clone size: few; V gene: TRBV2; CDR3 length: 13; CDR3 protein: CASGDLASYEQYF; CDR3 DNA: TGTGCCAGCGGGGACCTCGCCTCCTACGAGCAGTACTTC
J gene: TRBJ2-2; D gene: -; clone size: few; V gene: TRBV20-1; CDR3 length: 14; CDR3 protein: CSAGEPIRAGELFF; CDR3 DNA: TGCAGTGCCGGGGAGCCTATACGGGCCGGGGAGCTGTTTTTT
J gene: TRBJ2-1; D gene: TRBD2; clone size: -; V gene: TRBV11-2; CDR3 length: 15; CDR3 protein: CASSSRLAGGHEQFF; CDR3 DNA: TGTGCCAGCAGCTCCAGACTAGCGGGAGGGCATGAGCAGTTCTTC